This TCR beta chain was identified in a study of T cells after yellow fever vaccination. This clonotype was seen many times. TCRdb reprocessed the 5' RACE reads with MiXCR, giving one entry per CDR3 protein. Of some 250,000 distinct CDR3 sequences listed, roughly 3.5% are singletons. The CDR3 extends over 13 amino acids. Germline lookup yields CDR1 SQVTM and CDR2 ANQGSEA. V was pared by 3 bases and J by 8 bases, with 14 bases between. The material sequenced was PBMCs, taken 15 days after the yellow fever booster vaccination. The V and J genes are TRBV29-1 and TRBJ2-1, with TRBD1 as a possible D gene (6 bases). The TCR originated in a man between 18 and 35 years old who received the YFV17D yellow fever vaccine. The CDR3 sequence: CSVEYRVSDEQFF. CDR3 coding DNA: TGCAGCGTTGAGTACAGGGTATCTGATGAGCAGTTCTTC.